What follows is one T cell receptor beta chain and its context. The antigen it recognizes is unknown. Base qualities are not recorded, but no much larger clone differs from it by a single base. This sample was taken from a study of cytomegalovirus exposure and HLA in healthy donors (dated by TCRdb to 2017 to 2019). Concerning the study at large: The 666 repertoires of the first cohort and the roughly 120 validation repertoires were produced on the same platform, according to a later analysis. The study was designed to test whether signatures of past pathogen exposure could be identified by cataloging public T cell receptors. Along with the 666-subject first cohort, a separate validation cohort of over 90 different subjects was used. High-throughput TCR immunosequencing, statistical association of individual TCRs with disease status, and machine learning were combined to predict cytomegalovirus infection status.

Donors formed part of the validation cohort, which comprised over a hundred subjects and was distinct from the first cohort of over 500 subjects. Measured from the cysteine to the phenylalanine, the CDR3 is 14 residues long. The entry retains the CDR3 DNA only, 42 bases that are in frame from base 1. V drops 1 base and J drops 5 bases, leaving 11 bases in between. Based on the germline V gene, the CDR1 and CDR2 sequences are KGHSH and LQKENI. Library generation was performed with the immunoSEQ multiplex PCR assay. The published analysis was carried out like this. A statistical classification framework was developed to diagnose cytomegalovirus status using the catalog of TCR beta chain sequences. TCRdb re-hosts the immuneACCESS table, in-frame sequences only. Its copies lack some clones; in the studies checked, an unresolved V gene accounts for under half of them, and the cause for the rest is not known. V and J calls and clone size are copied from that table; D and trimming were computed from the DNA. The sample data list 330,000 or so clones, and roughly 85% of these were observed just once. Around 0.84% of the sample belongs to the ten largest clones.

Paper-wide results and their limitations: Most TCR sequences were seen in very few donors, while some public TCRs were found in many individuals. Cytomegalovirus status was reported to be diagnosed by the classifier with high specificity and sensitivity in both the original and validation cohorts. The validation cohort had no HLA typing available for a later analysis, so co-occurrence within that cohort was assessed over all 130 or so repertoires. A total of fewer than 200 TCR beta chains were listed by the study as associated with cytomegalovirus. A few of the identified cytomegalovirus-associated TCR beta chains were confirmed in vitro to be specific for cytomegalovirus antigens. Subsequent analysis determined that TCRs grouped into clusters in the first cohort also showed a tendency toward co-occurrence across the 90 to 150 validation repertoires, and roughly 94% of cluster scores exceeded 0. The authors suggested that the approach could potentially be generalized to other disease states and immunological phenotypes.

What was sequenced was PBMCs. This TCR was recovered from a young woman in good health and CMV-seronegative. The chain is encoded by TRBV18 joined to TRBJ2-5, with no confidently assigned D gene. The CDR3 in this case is CASSPRSQVETQYF. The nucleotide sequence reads TGTGCCAGCTCACCACGGTCCCAGGTGGAGACCCAGTACTTC.